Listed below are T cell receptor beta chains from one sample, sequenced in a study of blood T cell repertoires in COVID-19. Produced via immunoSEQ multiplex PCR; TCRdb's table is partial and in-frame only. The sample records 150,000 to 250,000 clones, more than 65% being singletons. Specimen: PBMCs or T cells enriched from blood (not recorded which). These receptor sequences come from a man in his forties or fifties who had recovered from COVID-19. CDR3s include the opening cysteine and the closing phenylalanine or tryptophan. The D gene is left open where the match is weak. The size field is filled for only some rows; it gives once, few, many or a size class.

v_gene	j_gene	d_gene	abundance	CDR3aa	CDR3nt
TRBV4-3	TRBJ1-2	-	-	CASSQEFDSHYGYTF	TGCGCCAGCAGCCAAGAATTCGACAGTCACTATGGCTACACCTTC
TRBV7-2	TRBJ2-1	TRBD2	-	CASSLGLALQLGEQFF	TGTGCCAGCAGCTTAGGACTAGCGCTTCAGTTGGGTGAGCAGTTCTTC
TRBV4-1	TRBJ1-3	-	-	CASSQGEFSGNTIYF	TGCGCCAGCAGCCAGGGAGAGTTTTCCGGAAACACCATATATTTT
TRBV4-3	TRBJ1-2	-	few	CASSQDGGTNYGYTF	TGCGCCAGCAGCCAAGATGGGGGGACTAACTATGGCTACACCTTC
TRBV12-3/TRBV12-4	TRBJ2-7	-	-	CASNSVAHEQYF	TGTGCCAGCAATTCGGTAGCCCACGAGCAGTACTTC
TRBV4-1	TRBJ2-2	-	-	CASSFFTAGANTGELFF	TGCGCCAGCAGTTTTTTTACTGCGGGGGCCAACACCGGGGAGCTGTTTTTT
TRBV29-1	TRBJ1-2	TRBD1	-	CSVEIQGKDYGYTF	TGCAGCGTTGAGATACAGGGGAAAGACTATGGCTACACCTTC
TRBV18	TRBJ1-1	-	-	CASSSDRMNTEAFF	TGTGCCAGCTCATCTGACAGGATGAACACTGAAGCTTTCTTT
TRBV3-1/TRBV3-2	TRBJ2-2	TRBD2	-	CASSPQRGRELFF	TGTGCCAGCAGCCCCCAGCGGGGGAGGGAGCTGTTTTTT
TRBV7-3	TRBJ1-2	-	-	CASSSMAGNYGYTF	TGTGCCAGCAGCTCAATGGCAGGGAACTATGGCTACACCTTC
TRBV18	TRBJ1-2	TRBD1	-	CASSPPGRGRMGGYTF	TGTGCCAGCTCACCACCCGGCAGGGGGCGGATGGGTGGCTACACCTTC
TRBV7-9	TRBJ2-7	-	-	CASSSPVRNEQYF	TGTGCCAGCAGCTCTCCGGTACGTAACGAGCAGTACTTC
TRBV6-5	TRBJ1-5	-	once	CASSSSTVFNQPQHF	TGTGCCAGCAGTTCATCTACAGTATTCAATCAGCCCCAGCATTTT
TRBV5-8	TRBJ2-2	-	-	CASSWGYGGRGTGELFF	TGTGCCAGCAGCTGGGGTTACGGGGGGCGCGGCACCGGGGAGCTGTTTTTT
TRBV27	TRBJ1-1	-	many	CASSSDDIENTEAFF	TGTGCCAGCAGTTCAGACGACATTGAGAACACTGAAGCTTTCTTT
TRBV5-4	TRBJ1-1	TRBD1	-	CASSLRNRGTEAFF	TGTGCCAGCAGCTTGAGGAACAGGGGCACTGAAGCTTTCTTT
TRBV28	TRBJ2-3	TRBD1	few	CASSLGLTTGPLSATDTQYF	TGTGCCAGCAGTTTGGGTCTTACGACAGGGCCTCTATCTGCCACAGATACGCAGTATTTT
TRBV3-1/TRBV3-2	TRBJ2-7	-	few	CASSQILGRGYEQYF	TGTGCCAGCAGCCAGATATTAGGCAGGGGCTACGAGCAGTACTTC
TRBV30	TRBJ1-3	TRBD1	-	CAWSTGGSGNTIYF	TGTGCCTGGAGCACAGGGGGCTCTGGAAACACCATATATTTT
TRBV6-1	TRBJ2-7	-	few	CASSERQARSYEQYF	TGTGCCAGCAGTGAAAGACAGGCTCGCTCCTACGAGCAGTACTTC
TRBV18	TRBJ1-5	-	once	CASSLTGESNQPQHF	TGTGCCAGCTCACTTACCGGGGAGAGCAATCAGCCCCAGCATTTT
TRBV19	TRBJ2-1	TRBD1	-	CAVGQGFNYNEQFF	TGTGCCGTGGGACAGGGGTTTAACTACAATGAGCAGTTCTTC
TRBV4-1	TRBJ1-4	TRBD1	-	CASSQPPAGGFGKLFF	TGCGCCAGCAGCCAACCCCCCGCAGGGGGCTTCGGAAAACTGTTTTTT
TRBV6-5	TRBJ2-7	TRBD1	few	CASSSLGDSSYEQYF	TGTGCCAGCAGTTCTCTGGGGGACAGTTCCTACGAGCAGTACTTC
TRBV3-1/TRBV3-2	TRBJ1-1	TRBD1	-	CASSLGQGRTEAFF	TGTGCCAGCAGCCTCGGACAGGGAAGGACTGAAGCTTTCTTT
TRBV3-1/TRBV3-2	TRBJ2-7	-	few	CASTRRGGDEQYF	TGTGCCAGCACCCGCAGGGGAGGGGACGAGCAGTACTTC
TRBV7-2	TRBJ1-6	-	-	CASSLQINNSPLHF	TGTGCCAGCAGCTTACAGATTAATAATTCACCCCTCCACTTT
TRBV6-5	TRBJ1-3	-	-	CAVESSGNTIYF	TGTGCAGTCGAGAGCTCTGGAAACACCATATATTTT
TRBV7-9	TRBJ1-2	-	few	CASSFREDGYTF	TGTGCCAGCAGCTTCCGTGAGGATGGCTACACCTTC
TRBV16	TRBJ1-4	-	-	CASSQLSNEKLFF	TGTGCCAGCAGCCAATTGTCGAATGAAAAACTGTTTTTT
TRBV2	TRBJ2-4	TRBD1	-	CASKGALNIQYF	TGTGCCAGCAAGGGGGCACTAAACATTCAGTACTTC
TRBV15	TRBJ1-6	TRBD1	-	CATSRGTGEGSSPLHF	TGTGCCACCAGCCGCGGAACAGGGGAAGGGAGTTCACCCCTCCACTTT
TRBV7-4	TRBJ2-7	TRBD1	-	CASSQAGQGYEQYF	TGTGCCAGCAGCCAGGCGGGACAGGGATACGAGCAGTACTTC
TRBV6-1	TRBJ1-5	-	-	CASSEMRQPQHF	TGTGCCAGCAGTGAAATGAGGCAGCCCCAGCATTTT
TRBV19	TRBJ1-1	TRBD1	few	CASSDRGEAFF	TGTGCCAGTAGCGACAGGGGTGAAGCTTTCTTT
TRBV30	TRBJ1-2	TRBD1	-	CAWAAGGFNYGYTF	TGTGCCTGGGCAGCAGGGGGCTTCAACTATGGCTACACCTTC
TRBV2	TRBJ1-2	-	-	CASSEVSDGYTF	TGTGCCAGCAGTGAAGTCTCGGATGGCTACACCTTC
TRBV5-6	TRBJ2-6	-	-	CASSLRGPGANVLTF	TGTGCCAGCAGCTTGAGGGGCCCCGGGGCCAACGTCCTGACTTTC
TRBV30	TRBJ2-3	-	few	CAWSGLGGGHTDTQYF	TGTGCCTGGAGTGGACTGGGCGGGGGACACACAGATACGCAGTATTTT
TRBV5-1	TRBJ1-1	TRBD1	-	CASRSGTGRPDTEAFF	TGCGCCAGCAGGTCCGGGACAGGCCGCCCGGACACTGAAGCTTTCTTT
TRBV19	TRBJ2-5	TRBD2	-	CASSITSGAETQYF	TGTGCCAGTAGTATAACTAGCGGGGCCGAGACCCAGTACTTC
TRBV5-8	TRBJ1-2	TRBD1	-	CASSLGQGVAYGYTF	TGTGCCAGCAGCTTGGGACAGGGGGTGGCCTATGGCTACACCTTC
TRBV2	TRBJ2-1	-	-	CASSDWRDNEQFF	TGTGCCAGCAGTGATTGGAGGGATAATGAGCAGTTCTTC
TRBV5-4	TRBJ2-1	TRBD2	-	CASSLSGGLRNEQFF	TGTGCCAGCAGCTTGAGCGGGGGCCTAAGGAATGAGCAGTTCTTC
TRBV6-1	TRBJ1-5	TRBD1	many	CASSEETGGNQPQHF	TGTGCCAGCAGTGAAGAAACAGGGGGTAATCAGCCCCAGCATTTT
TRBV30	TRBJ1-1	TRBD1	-	CAWSAGTGDEAFF	TGTGCCTGGAGCGCCGGGACAGGGGATGAAGCTTTCTTT
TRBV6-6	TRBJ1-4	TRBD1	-	CASSSGQLATNEKLFF	TGTGCCAGCAGCTCGGGACAGTTAGCAACTAATGAAAAACTGTTTTTT
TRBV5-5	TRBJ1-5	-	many	CASSPQGVGNQPQHF	TGTGCCAGCAGCCCGCAGGGTGTTGGCAATCAGCCCCAGCATTTT
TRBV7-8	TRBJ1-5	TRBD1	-	CASSLGMRGPHQPQHF	TGTGCCAGCAGCTTAGGGATGAGGGGGCCCCATCAGCCCCAGCATTTT
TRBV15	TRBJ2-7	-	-	CATSKTGGSYEQYF	TGTGCCACCAGCAAGACCGGGGGATCCTACGAGCAGTACTTC
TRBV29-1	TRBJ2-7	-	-	CSVFKGRGPEQYF	TGCAGCGTTTTTAAGGGCCGGGGTCCCGAGCAGTACTTC
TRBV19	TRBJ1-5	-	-	CASTLTGFSNQPQHF	TGTGCCAGTACCCTTACAGGGTTTAGCAATCAGCCCCAGCATTTT
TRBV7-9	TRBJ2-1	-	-	CASSSTNRDNEQFF	TGTGCCAGCAGCTCCACAAACCGGGACAATGAGCAGTTCTTC
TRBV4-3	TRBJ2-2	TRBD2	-	CASSQGRRRGANTGELFF	TGCGCCAGCAGCCAAGGACGGCGGCGGGGGGCTAACACCGGGGAGCTGTTTTTT
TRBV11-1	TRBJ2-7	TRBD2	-	CASSLGAGALSYEQYF	TGTGCCAGCAGCTTAGGAGCGGGGGCACTCTCCTACGAGCAGTACTTC